This T cell receptor (beta chain) was obtained from a study of spatial heterogeneity in lung cancer. V lost 3 bases to trimming and J lost 2 bases, with 16 bases between them. There are 16 residues in the CDR3. In germline, CDR1 is SGDLS, CDR2 YYNGEE. Each CDR3 protein is one row after TCRdb ran MiXCR on the 5' RACE reads. The repertoire holds some 4,900 distinct CDR3 sequences, roughly 13% seen once, with 10% in the top ten. Time point described: sample taken at primary tumor resection. Whole RNA was taken from tumor, nontumor lung or frozen PBMC; it was then sequenced unsorted. Study observations and caveats: Expanded alpha and beta TCR counts within tumors tracked tumor mutation counts.

Of note for this clonotype: Its antigen is undetermined.

The chain carries TRBV9 and TRBJ2-3, with D possibly matching TRBD2 (5 bases). Here the sequenced sample was lung tumor tissue, taken at surgery. This clonotype originated in a female donor with early-stage non-small cell lung cancer. CDR3 DNA: TGTGCCAGCAGCGGCATGCCGGGGAGATACACAGATACGCAGTATTTT. Amino acids: CASSGMPGRYTDTQYF.